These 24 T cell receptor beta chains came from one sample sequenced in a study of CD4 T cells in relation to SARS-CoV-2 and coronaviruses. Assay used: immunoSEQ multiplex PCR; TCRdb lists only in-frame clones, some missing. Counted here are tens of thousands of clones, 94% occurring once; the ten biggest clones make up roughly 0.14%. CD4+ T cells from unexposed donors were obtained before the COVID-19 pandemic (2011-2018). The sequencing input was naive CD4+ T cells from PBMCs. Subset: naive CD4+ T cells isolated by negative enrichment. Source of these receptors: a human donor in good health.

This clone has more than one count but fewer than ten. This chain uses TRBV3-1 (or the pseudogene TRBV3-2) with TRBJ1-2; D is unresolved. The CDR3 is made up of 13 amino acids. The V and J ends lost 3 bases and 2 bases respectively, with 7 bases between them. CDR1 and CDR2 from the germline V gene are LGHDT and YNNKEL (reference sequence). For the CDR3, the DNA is TGTGCCAGCAGCCACAACAGCAACTATGGCTACACCTTC. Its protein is CASSHNSNYGYTF.

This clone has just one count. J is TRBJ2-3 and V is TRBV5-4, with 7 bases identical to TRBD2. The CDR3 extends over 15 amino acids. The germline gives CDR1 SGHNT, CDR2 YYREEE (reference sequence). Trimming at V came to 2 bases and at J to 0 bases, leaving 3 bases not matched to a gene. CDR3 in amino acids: CASSLAGISTDTQYF. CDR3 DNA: TGTGCCAGCAGCTTAGCGGGGATTAGCACAGATACGCAGTATTTT.

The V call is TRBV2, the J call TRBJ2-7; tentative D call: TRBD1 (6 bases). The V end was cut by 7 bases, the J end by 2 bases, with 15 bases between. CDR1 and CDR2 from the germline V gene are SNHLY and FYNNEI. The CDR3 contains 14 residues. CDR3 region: CASMNRQATYEQYF. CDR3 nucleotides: TGTGCCAGCATGAACCGACAGGCTACCTACGAGCAGTACTTC.

In nucleotides, the CDR3 is TGTGCCAGCAGTCCCCGGACTACGGGGGGCGAGCAGTACTTC. Its translation is CASSPRTTGGEQYF. The chain carries TRBV27 and TRBJ2-7; 7 bases are a match to TRBD2. The CDR3 consists of 14 residues. The germline CDR1 and CDR2 sequences are MNHEY and SMNVEV (reference sequence). J lost 6 bases, V lost 5 bases, and 10 bases had no gene match.

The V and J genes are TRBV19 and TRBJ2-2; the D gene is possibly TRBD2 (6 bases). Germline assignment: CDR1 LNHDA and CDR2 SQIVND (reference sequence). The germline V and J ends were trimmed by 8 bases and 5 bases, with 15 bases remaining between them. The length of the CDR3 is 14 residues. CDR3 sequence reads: CASFRAAGTGELFF. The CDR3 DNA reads TGTGCCAGTTTCCGCGCGGCGGGGACCGGGGAGCTGTTTTTT.

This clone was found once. The CDR3 region has the DNA TGTGCCATCAGTGATGAGGGGGACTATGGCTACACCTTC. Translation gives CAISDEGDYGYTF. V gene TRBV10-3 combines with J gene TRBJ1-2, with D maybe TRBD1 (6 bases). The V gene lost 3 bases and the J gene lost 3 bases, with 8 bases spanning the gap. The CDR3 sequence is 13 residues long. CDR1 ENHRY and CDR2 SYGVKD come from the germline V gene.

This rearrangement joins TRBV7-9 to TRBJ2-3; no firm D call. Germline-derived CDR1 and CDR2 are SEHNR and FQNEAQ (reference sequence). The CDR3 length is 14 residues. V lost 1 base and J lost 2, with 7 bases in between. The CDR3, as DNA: TGTGCCAGCAGCTTAGGGACCCTCACAGATACGCAGTATTTT. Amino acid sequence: CASSLGTLTDTQYF.

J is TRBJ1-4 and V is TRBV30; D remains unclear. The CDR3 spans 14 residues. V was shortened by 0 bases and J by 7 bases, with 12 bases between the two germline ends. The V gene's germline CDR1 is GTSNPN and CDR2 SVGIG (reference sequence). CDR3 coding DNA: TGTGCCTGGAGTGTAAAGGGAAAAAGTGAAAAACTGTTTTTT. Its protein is CAWSVKGKSEKLFF.

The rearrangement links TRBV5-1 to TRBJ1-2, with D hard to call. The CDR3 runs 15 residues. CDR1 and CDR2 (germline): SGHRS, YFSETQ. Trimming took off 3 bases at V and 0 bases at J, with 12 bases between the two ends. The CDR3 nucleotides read TGCGCCAGCAGCTCAAAATCGACATCTAACTATGGCTACACCTTC. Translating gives CASSSKSTSNYGYTF.

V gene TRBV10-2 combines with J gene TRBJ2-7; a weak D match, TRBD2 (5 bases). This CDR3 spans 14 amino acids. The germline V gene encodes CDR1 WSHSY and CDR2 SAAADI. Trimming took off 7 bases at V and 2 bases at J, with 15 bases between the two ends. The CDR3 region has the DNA TGCGCCAGCATAGAGGGTGTCCCGGCCTACGAGCAGTACTTC. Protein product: CASIEGVPAYEQYF.

CDR3 nucleotide sequence: TGTGCCACCAGTGACACGCCGGCGTCTGGGGGGGCTGGTGAAAAACTGTTTTTT. This translates into CATSDTPASGGAGEKLFF. The chain couples TRBV24-1 to TRBJ1-4, with a weak D call TRBD1 (6 bases). CDR3 length: 18 amino acids. V shed 4 bases and J shed 7 bases, with 24 bases lying between them. The germline V gene has CDR1 KGHDR and CDR2 SFDVKD.

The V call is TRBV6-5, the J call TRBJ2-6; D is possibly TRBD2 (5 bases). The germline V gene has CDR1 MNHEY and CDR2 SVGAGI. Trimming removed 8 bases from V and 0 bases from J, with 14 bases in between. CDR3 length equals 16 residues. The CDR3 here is CASGFAGLSGANVLTF. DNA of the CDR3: TGTGCCAGCGGTTTTGCCGGACTCTCTGGGGCCAACGTCCTGACTTTC.

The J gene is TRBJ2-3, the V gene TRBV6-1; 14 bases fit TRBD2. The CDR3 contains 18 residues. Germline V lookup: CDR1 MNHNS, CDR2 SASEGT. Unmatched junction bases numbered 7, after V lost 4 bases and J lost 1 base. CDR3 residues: CASSVRLAGGGGTDTQYF. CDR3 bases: TGTGCCAGCAGTGTGAGACTAGCGGGAGGGGGCGGCACAGATACGCAGTATTTT.

The CDR3 DNA follows: TGCGCCAGCAGCCAAGGTTCGCAGCTTTCCTACGAGCAGTACTTC. Translating gives CASSQGSQLSYEQYF. V and J are TRBV4-1 and TRBJ2-7; D is undetermined. V was pared by 1 base and J by 1 base, with 11 bases between. Looked up from germline, CDR1 is MGHRA and CDR2 is YSYEKL. The CDR3 has 15 residues.

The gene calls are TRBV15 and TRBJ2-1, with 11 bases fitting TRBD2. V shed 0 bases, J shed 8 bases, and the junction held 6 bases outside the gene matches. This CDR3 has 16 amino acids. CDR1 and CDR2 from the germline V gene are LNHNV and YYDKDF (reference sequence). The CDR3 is CATSRDLTSGNHEQFF. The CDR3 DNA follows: TGTGCCACCAGCAGAGATTTGACTAGCGGGAACCATGAGCAGTTCTTC.

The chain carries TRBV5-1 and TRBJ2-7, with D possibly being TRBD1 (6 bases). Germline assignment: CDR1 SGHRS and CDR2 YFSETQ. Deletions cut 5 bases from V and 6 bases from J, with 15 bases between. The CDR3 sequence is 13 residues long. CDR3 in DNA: TGCGCCAGCAGATCGGTAACAGGGTCCGAGCAGTACTTC. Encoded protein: CASRSVTGSEQYF.

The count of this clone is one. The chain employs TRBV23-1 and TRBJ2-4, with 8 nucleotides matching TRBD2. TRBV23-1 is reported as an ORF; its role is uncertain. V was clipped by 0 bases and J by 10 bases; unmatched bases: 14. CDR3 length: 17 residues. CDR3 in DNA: TGCGCCAGCAGTCAATCGAGGGGCGGGAGGATCCTAAGAATTCAGTACTTC. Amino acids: CASSQSRGGRILRIQYF.

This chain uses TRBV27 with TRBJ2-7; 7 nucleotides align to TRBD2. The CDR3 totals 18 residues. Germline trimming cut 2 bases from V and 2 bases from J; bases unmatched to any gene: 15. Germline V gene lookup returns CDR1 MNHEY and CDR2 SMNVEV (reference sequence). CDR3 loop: CASSLNPNMGRVAYEQYF. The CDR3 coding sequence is TGTGCCAGCAGTTTAAACCCCAATATGGGGAGGGTAGCCTACGAGCAGTACTTC.

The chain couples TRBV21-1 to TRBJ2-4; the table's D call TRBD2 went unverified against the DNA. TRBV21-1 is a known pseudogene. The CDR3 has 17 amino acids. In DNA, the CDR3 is TGTGCCAGCAGCCACCTAGGCGGGACGGAAGCCAAAAACATTCAGTACTTC. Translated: CASSHLGGTEAKNIQYF.

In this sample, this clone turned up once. The DNA for the CDR3 is TGTGCCAGCAGTCGTACAGGGCCCTACGAGCAGTACTTC. Amino acids: CASSRTGPYEQYF. The V call is TRBV2, the J call TRBJ2-7; D is possibly TRBD1 (6 bases). The germline gives CDR1 SNHLY, CDR2 FYNNEI. Trimming cost V 5 bases and J 2 bases, with 10 bases left between them. This CDR3 has 13 residues.

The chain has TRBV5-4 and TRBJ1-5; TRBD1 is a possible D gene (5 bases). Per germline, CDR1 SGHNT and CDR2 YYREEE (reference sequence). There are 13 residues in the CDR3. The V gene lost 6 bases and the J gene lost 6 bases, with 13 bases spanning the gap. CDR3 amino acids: CASIRRDAQPQHF. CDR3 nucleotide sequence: TGTGCCAGCATCCGCCGGGACGCTCAGCCCCAGCATTTT.

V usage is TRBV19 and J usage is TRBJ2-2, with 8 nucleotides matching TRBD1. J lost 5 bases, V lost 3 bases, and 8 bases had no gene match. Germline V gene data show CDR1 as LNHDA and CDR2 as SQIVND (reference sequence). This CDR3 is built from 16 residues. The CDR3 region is CASSIRGQGDTGELFF. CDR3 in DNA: TGTGCCAGTAGTATCCGAGGACAGGGAGATACCGGGGAGCTGTTTTTT. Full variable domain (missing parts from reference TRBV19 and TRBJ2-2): DGGITQSPKYLFRKEGQNVTLSCEQNLNHDAMYWYRQDPGQGLRLIYYSQIVNDFQKGDIAEGYSVSREKKESFPLTVTSAQKNPTAFYLCASSIRGQGDTGELFFGEGSRLTVL.

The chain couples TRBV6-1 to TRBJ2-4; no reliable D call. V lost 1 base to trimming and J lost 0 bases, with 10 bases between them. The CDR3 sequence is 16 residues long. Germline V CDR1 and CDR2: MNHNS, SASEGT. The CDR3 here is CASSEDISLAKNIQYF. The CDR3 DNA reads TGTGCCAGCAGTGAAGACATTTCTCTAGCCAAAAACATTCAGTACTTC.

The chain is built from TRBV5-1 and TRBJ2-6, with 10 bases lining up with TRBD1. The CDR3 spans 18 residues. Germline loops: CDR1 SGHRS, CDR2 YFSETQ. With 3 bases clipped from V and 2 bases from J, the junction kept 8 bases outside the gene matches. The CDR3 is CASSYRGTGAAGANVLTF. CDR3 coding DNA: TGCGCCAGCAGCTACCGGGGGACAGGGGCGGCTGGGGCCAACGTCCTGACTTTC. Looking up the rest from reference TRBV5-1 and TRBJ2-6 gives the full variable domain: KAGVTQTPRYLIKTRGQQVTLSCSPISGHRSVSWYQQTPGQGLQFLFEYFSETQRNKGNFPGRFSGRQFSNSRSEMNVSTLELGDSALYLCASSYRGTGAAGANVLTFGAGSRLTVL.